This T cell receptor (beta chain) was found in a study of cytomegalovirus exposure and HLA in healthy donors. CDR1 is LNHDA, CDR2 SQIVND, per germline (reference sequence). This CDR3 spans 15 amino acids. After removal of 3 bases from V and 6 bases from J, the junction contained 7 bases not matched to a gene. Primers for the PCR totalled 60 Vbeta and 13 Jbeta. TCRdb keeps only in-frame clones here, not all; method: immunoSEQ multiplex PCR. The data show 150,000 to 200,000 clones, with about four fifths seen just once and about 0.25% held by the top ten. The sample consisted of PBMCs. V and J are TRBV19 and TRBJ1-5; TRBD1 matches at 8 bases. This sequence originates from a boy younger than 18 in good health and CMV-seronegative. The CDR3 loop reads CASSMSRGHAQPQHF. The CDR3 DNA is TGTGCCAGTAGTATGTCCAGGGGGCACGCTCAGCCCCAGCATTTT.